What follows describes a single TCR beta chain. Profiled with immunoSEQ multiplex PCR; TCRdb holds only in-frame clones, not every one. Of over 200,000 clones listed, 84% are singletons. This sample stems from a study of blood T cell repertoires in COVID-19. Looked up from germline, CDR1 is SGHTA and CDR2 is FQGTGA. V dropped 5 bases and J dropped 0 bases, with 7 bases sitting between them. The CDR3 totals 14 residues. Material for sequencing was peripheral blood. The chain joins TRBV7-3 to TRBJ2-2; tentatively, D is TRBD1 (5 bases). The TCR comes from a woman in her 50s with active or convalescent COVID-19. The DNA for the CDR3 is TGTGCCAGCAGCAGACAGCCGAACACCGGGGAGCTGTTTTTT. This codes for CASSRQPNTGELFF.